The clone carrying this TCR beta chain occurred a few times. Antigen specificity is unknown. One end of the junction varies from germline; a read error may be responsible. Time point in this sample: persistent/refractory GD, antithyroid drugs over 5 years with positive TRAb. Extracted RNA from PBMCs served as the source of the TCR library. The data derive from a study of regulatory T cells in long-lasting Graves disease. Overall study context: More than 5 years of antithyroid drugs with positive TSH receptor antibodies defined persistent Graves' disease.

Findings and limits, study-wide: Under persistent disease, TRBV28, TRBJ1-2 and TRBJ2-5 were used preferentially.

Assembly of TCR beta libraries relied on iRepertoire HTBI primers together with Arm-PCR of CDR3 regions. One entry per CDR3 protein, called by TCRdb with MiXCR from the multiplex PCR reads. The sample shows hundreds of thousands of distinct CDR3 sequences, 25% to 35% of them seen only once. This CDR3 has 14 amino acids. Germline V lookup: CDR1 MRHNA, CDR2 SNTAGT. The clonotype was recovered from a female donor with Graves disease. V is TRBV6-4 and J is TRBJ2-7; tentatively, D is TRBD1 (6 bases). Specimen: peripheral blood mononuclear cells (PBMCs), collected when the disease was refractory, from a patient treated with antithyroid drugs. The CDR3 sequence is CASSYSRGSYEQYF. Written as DNA, the CDR3 is TGTGCCAGCAGTTACTCCAGGGGATCCTACGAGCAGTACTTC.